The TCR beta chain described here comes from a study of neoadjuvant anti-PD-1 for oral cavity cancer. Specified time point: after neoadjuvant nivolumab, at surgical resection. These oral cavity squamous cell carcinomas were HPV-negative and locally advanced. This table comes from immunoSEQ multiplex PCR, and its TCRdb copy is limited to in-frame clones, with some not included. The table includes over 7,500 clones, about 66% detected once. The length of the CDR3 is 16 residues. Germline CDR1 reads LNHNV; CDR2 reads YYDKDF (reference sequence). With 0 bases removed from V and 6 bases from J, the gap between germline ends came to 14 bases.

Sequencing used PBMCs, obtained after nivolumab (anti-PD-1) treatment. The clonotype was recovered from a person between 40 and 80 years old with oral cavity squamous cell carcinoma. The chain carries TRBV15 and TRBJ2-2; D might be TRBD1 (6 bases). CDR3 nucleotides: TGTGCCACCAGCAGAGATCGATACAGGGCTGCCGGGGAGCTGTTTTTT. Protein: CATSRDRYRAAGELFF.